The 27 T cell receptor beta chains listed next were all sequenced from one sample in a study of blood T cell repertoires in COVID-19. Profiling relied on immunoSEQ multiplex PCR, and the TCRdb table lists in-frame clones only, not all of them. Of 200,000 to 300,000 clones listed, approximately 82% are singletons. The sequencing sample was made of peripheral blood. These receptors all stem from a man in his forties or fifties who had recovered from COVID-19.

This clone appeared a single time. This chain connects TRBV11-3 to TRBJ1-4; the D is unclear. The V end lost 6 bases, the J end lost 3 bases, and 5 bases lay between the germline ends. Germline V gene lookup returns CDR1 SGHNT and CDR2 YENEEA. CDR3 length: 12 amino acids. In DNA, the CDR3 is TGTGCCAGCAGTCCAGCTAATGAAAAACTGTTTTTT. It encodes CASSPANEKLFF.

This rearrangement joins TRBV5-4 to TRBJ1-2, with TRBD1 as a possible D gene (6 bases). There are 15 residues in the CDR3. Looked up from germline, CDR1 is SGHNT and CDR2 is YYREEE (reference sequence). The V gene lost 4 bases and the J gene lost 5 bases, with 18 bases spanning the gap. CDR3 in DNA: TGTGCCAGCAGCCGCAGCGGGGGGCTTAGATATGGCTACACCTTC. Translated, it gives CASSRSGGLRYGYTF.

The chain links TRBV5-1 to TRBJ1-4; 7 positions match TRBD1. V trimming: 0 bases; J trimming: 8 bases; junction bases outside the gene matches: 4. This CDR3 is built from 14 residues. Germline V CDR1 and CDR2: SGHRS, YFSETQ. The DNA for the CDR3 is TGCGCCAGCAGCTTGGGACAGGGTCGGGAAAAACTGTTTTTT. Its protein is CASSLGQGREKLFF.

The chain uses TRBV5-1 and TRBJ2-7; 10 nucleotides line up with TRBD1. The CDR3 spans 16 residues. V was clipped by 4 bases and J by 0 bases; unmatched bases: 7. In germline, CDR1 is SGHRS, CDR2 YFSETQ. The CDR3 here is CASSGSGTGVSYEQYF. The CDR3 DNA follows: TGCGCCAGCAGCGGATCCGGGACAGGGGTCTCCTACGAGCAGTACTTC. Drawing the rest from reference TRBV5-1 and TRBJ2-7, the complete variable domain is KAGVTQTPRYLIKTRGQQVTLSCSPISGHRSVSWYQQTPGQGLQFLFEYFSETQRNKGNFPGRFSGRQFSNSRSEMNVSTLELGDSALYLCASSGSGTGVSYEQYFGPGTRLTVT.

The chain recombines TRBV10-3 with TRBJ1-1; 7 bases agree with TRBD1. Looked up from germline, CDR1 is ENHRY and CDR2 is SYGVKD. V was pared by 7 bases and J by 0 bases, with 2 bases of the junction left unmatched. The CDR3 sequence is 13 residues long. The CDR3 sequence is CAIMGTVNTEAFF. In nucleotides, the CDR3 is TGTGCCATCATGGGGACAGTGAACACTGAAGCTTTCTTT.

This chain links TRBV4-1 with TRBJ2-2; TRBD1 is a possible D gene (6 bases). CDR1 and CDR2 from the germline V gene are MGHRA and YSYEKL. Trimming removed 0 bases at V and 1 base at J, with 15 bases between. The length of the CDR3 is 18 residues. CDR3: CASSQDMGRRGNTGELFF. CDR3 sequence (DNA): TGCGCCAGCAGCCAAGATATGGGACGCAGGGGGAACACCGGGGAGCTGTTTTTT.

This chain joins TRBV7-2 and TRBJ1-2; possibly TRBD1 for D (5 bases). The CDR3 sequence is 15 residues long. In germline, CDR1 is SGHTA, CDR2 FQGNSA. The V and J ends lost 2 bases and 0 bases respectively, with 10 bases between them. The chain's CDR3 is CASSLKGVTNYGYTF. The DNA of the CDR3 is TGTGCCAGCAGCTTAAAAGGGGTGACTAACTATGGCTACACCTTC.

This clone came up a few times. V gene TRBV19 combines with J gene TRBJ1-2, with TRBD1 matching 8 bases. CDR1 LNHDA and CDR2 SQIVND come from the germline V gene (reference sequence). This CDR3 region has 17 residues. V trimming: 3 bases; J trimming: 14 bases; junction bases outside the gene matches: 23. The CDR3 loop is CASSIAGTGGYTMARTF. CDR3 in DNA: TGTGCCAGTAGTATTGCCGGGACAGGAGGATATACTATGGCTAGAACCTTC.

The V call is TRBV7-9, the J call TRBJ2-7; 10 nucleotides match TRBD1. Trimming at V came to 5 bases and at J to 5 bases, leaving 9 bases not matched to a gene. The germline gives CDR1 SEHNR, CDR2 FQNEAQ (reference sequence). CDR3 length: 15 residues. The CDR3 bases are TGTGCCAGCAGCAGTACCGGGACAGGGGTTAACGAGCAGTACTTC. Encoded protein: CASSSTGTGVNEQYF.

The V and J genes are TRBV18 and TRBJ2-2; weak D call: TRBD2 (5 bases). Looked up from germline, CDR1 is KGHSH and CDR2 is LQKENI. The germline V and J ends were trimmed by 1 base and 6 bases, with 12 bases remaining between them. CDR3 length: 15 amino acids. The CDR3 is CASSPRWRTAGELFF. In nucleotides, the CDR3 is TGTGCCAGCTCACCACGGTGGAGGACGGCCGGGGAGCTGTTTTTT.

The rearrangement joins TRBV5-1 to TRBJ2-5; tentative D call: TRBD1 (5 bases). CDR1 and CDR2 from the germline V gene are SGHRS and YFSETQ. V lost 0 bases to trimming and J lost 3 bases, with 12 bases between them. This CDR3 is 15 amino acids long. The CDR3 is CASSLAGHLKETQYF. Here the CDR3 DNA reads TGCGCCAGCAGCTTGGCCGGACATTTAAAAGAGACCCAGTACTTC.

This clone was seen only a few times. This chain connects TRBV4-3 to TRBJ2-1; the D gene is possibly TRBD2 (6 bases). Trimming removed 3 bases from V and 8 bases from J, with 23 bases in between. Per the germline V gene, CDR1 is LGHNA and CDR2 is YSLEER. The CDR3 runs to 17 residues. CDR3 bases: TGCGCCAGCAGCCAGGGCAGGGCGTCAGCGGGTCAGGATGAGCAGTTCTTC. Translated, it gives CASSQGRASAGQDEQFF.

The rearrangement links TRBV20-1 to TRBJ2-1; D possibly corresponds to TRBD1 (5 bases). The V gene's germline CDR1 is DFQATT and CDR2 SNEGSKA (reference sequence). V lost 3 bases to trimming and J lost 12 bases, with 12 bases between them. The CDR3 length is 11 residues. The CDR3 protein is CSARGQVGQFF. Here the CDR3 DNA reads TGCAGTGCTAGGGGGCAGGTTGGGCAGTTCTTC.

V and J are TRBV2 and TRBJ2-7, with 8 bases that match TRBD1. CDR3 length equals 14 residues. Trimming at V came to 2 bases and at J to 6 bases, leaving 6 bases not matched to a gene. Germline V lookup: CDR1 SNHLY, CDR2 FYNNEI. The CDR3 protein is CASSELTGDGEQYF. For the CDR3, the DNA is TGTGCCAGCAGTGAACTGACAGGGGACGGCGAGCAGTACTTC. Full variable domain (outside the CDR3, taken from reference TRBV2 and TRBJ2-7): EPEVTQTPSHQVTQMGQEVILRCVPISNHLYFYWYRQILGQKVEFLVSFYNNEISEKSEIFDDQFSVERPDGSNFTLKIRSTKLEDSAMYFCASSELTGDGEQYFGPGTRLTVT.

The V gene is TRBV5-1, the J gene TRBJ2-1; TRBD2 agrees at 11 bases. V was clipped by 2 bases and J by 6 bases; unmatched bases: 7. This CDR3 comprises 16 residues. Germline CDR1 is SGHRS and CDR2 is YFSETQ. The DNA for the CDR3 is TGCGCCAGCAGCTTCACTAGCGGGAGCAGAGGCAATGAGCAGTTCTTC. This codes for CASSFTSGSRGNEQFF.

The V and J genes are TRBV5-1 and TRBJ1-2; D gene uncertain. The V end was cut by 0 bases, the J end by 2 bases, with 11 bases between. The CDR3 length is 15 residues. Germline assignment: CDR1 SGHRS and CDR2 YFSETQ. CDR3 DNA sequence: TGCGCCAGCAGCTTGGAGTCGGGGAGGAACTATGGCTACACCTTC. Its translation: CASSLESGRNYGYTF.

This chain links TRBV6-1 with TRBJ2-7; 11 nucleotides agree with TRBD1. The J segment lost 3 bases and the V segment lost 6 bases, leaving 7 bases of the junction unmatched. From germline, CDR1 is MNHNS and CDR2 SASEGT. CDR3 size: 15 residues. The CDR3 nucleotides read TGTGCCAGCAGCCTCAGGACAGGGGGCTTCTACGAGCAGTACTTC. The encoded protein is CASSLRTGGFYEQYF.

In nucleotides, the CDR3 is TGTGCCAGTAGTATAGGGGGCACCCAAGAGACCCAGTACTTC. This translates into CASSIGGTQETQYF. The rearrangement links TRBV19 to TRBJ2-5, with D perhaps TRBD1 (5 bases). The CDR3 is made up of 14 amino acids. Germline values: CDR1 LNHDA, CDR2 SQIVND (reference sequence). Between the trimmed V and J ends, which lost 1 base and 1 base, there was a span of 7 bases.

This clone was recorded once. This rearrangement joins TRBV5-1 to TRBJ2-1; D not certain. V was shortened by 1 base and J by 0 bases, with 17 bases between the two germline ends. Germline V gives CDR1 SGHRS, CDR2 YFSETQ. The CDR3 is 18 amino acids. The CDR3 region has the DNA TGCGCCAGCAGCTTGAGACGGATAGCCCTTAGCTCCTACAATGAGCAGTTCTTC. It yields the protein CASSLRRIALSSYNEQFF.

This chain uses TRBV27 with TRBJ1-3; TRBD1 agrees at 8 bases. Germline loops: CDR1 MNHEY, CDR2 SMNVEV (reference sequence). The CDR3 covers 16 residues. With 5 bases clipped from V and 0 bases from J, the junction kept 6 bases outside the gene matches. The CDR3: CASSPDRGSSGNTIYF. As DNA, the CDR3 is TGTGCCAGCAGTCCTGACAGGGGCAGCTCTGGAAACACCATATATTTT.

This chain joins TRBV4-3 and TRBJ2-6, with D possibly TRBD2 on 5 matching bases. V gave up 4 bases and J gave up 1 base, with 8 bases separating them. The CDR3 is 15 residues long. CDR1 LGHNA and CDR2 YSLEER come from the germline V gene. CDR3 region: CASSLRTSGANVLTF. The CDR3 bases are TGCGCCAGCAGCCTCCGGACTTCTGGGGCCAACGTCCTGACTTTC.

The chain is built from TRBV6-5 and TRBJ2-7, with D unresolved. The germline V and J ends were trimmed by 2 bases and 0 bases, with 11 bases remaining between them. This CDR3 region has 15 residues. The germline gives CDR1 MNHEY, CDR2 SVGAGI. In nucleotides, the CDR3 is TGTGCCAGCAGTTACCTCTCAGAAAGCTCCTACGAGCAGTACTTC. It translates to CASSYLSESSYEQYF.

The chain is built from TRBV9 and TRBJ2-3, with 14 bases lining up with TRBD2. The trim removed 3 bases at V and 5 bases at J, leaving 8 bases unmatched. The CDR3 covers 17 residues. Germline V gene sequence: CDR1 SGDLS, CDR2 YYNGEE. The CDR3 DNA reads TGTGCCAGCAGCGCCCAAGGGACTAGCGGGAGAGGAGATACGCAGTATTTT. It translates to CASSAQGTSGRGDTQYF. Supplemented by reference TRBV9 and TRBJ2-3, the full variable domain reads DSGVTQTPKHLITATGQRVTLRCSPRSGDLSVYWYQQSLDQGLQFLIQYYNGEERAKGNILERFSAQQFPDLHSELNLSSLELGDSALYFCASSAQGTSGRGDTQYFGPGTRLTVL.

CDR3 sequence reads: CASSKVAGNTIYF. The CDR3 region has the DNA TGCGCCAGCAGTAAAGTAGCTGGAAACACCATATATTTT. J is TRBJ1-3 and V is TRBV4-1; D remains ambiguous. Trimming cost V 6 bases and J 2 bases, with 8 bases left between them. The CDR3 has 13 residues. CDR1 is MGHRA, CDR2 YSYEKL, per germline.

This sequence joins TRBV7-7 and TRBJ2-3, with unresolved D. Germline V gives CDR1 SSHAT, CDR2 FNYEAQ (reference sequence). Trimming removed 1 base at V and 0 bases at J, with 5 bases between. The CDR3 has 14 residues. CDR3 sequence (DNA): TGTGCCAGCAGCTTAGACTCTAGCACAGATACGCAGTATTTT. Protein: CASSLDSSTDTQYF.

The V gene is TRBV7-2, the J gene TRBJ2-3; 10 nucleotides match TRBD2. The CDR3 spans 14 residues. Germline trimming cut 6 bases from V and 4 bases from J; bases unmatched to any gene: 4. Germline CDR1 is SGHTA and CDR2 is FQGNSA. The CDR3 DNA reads TGTGCCAGCAGACCTCTAGCGGGGGCAGATACGCAGTATTTT. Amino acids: CASRPLAGADTQYF.

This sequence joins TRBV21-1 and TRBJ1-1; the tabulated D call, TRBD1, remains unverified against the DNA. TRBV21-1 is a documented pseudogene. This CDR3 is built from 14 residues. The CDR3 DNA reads TGTGCCAGCAGCATACGGACAGGGAACACTGAAGCTTTCTTT. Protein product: CASSIRTGNTEAFF.